This TCR beta chain derives from a study of blood T cell repertoires in COVID-19. For the study at large: T cells, B-cell-depleted T cells, or PBMCs supplied cDNA or gDNA.

CDR3 size: 13 residues. Germline-derived CDR1 and CDR2 are SQVTM and ANQGSEA. V was shortened by 4 bases and J by 2 bases, with 9 bases between the two germline ends. Here immunoSEQ multiplex PCR was the method, and the copy in TCRdb shows in-frame clones only, minus some. Of about 380,000 clones detected, roughly four fifths appear once; the ten largest clones hold around 1.1%. The receptor was isolated from a human donor with acute or convalescent COVID-19. The donor label of this sample is uncertain. The material sequenced was peripheral blood. This chain links TRBV29-1 with TRBJ2-1; D call uncertain. The CDR3 DNA sequence: TGCAGCGTTGCGTTCCTTCCCTACAATGAGCAGTTCTTC. This codes for CSVAFLPYNEQFF.